This T cell receptor (beta chain) was sequenced in a study of response to subunit inactivated influenza vaccine. General observations from the study: Authors suggested few new T cells are recruited by each seasonal influenza vaccination.

TCRdb itself ran the RT-PCR reads through MiXCR, one entry per CDR3 protein. The sample carries over 150,000 distinct CDR3 sequences, approximately 11% recorded once. The V end was cut by 3 bases, the J end by 4 bases, with 13 bases between. Germline V gives CDR1 MDHEN, CDR2 SYDVKM. The CDR3 extends over 15 amino acids. A note on this clonotype: The antigen remains unidentified.

The V and J genes are TRBV28 and TRBJ1-5, with D unresolved. The TCR sequence derives from a man between 50 and 69 years old who received an inactivated influenza vaccine. Sequenced here: CD8+ T cells sorted from PBMCs, sampled less than 30 months after vaccination. CDR3 sequence reads: CASSFYGQANQPQHF. The CDR3 region has the DNA TGTGCCAGCAGTTTTTATGGGCAGGCGAATCAGCCCCAGCATTTT.